This is a list of T cell receptor beta chains from one sample in a study of blood T cells in healthy people across ages. TCRdb re-derived calls from the 5' RACE reads in MiXCR, one entry per CDR3 protein. The table records 650,000 to 950,000 distinct CDR3 sequences, under 55% of them present only once. The specimen was blood. The receptor source for this set is a man aged 60 to 75 in good health. CDR3s include the opening cysteine and the closing phenylalanine or tryptophan. Fields, in order: J gene, V gene, D gene, clone size, CDR3 DNA, CDR3 protein. The D gene is left open where the match is weak. Clone size appears in some rows only: once, few, many, or a class for an expanded clone.

TRBJ2-1	TRBV5-5	.	.	TGTGCCAGCAGTCCTGAACTCTCAGAATGGGGGAATGAGCAGTTCTTC	CASSPELSEWGNEQFF
TRBJ1-2	TRBV10-1	TRBD1	few	TGCGCCAGCAGCGGGACAGGGGGGTATGGCTACACCTTC	CASSGTGGYGYTF
TRBJ1-2	TRBV27	TRBD1	.	TGTGCCAGCAGTCCTCAGGGGGCGCGTGGCTATGGCTACACCTTC	CASSPQGARGYGYTF
TRBJ2-1	TRBV20-1	.	.	TGCAGTGCCGCTGGCGAGCGAGGTTACAATGAGCAGTTCTTC	CSAAGERGYNEQFF
TRBJ2-7	TRBV10-3	TRBD1	.	TGTGCCATCAGTGACGGGACAGGTTCTCCCTACGAGCAGTACTTC	CAISDGTGSPYEQYF
TRBJ1-1	TRBV5-1	.	few	TGCGCCAGCAGCTTTTCACAGATTTCAACGGCAGCTTTCTTT	CASSFSQISTAAFF
TRBJ2-5	TRBV7-6	TRBD1	.	TGTGCCAGCAGCTTTATGGGACAGGTTCCTCAAGAGACCCAGTACTTC	CASSFMGQVPQETQYF
TRBJ2-1	TRBV4-2	.	.	TGTGCCAGCAGCCAAGATGGGGGCGGGTCCTACAATGAGCAGTTCTTC	CASSQDGGGSYNEQFF
TRBJ2-1	TRBV6-2/TRBV6-3	TRBD1	.	TGTGCCAGCAGTTACTACCGGGACAGGCCCTACAATGAGCAGTTCTTC	CASSYYRDRPYNEQFF
TRBJ2-5	TRBV14	.	.	TGTGCCAGCAGCCCTTTCGCCCCGAAGGACCAAGAGACCCAGTACTTC	CASSPFAPKDQETQYF
TRBJ2-5	TRBV12-3/TRBV12-4	TRBD1	.	TGTGCCAGCGGACAGGGGCAGGGCCAAGAGACCCAGTACTTC	CASGQGQGQETQYF
TRBJ2-3	TRBV29-1	.	.	TGCAGCGCCCCGTACACGGACAGCACAGATACGCAGTATTTT	CSAPYTDSTDTQYF
TRBJ2-1	TRBV27	.	few	TGTGCCAGCAGTTTCCTTGGCTATGAGCAGTTCTTC	CASSFLGYEQFF
TRBJ2-3	TRBV3-1	.	.	TGTGCCAGCAGCCAAGAGACAGCCCCAGATACGCAGTATTTT	CASSQETAPDTQYF
TRBJ1-1	TRBV29-1	TRBD1	.	TGCAGCGTTGGAACGGGGACAGCAGAAGCTTTCTTT	CSVGTGTAEAFF
TRBJ2-1	TRBV3-1	TRBD2	.	TGTGCCAGCAGCCAGGGACTAGCCTCCGGTGAGCAGTTCTTC	CASSQGLASGEQFF
TRBJ2-4	TRBV3-1	TRBD1	.	TGTGCCAGCAGCTTAGGACAGGGGGCAAACATTCAGTACTTC	CASSLGQGANIQYF
TRBJ2-3	TRBV4-2	.	.	TGTGCCAGCAGCCAAGATAGGGGTACTAGCACAGATACGCAGTATTTT	CASSQDRGTSTDTQYF
TRBJ1-2	TRBV20-1	TRBD1	.	TGCAGTGCTAGAAGGACAGGGGTTTACTATGGCTACACCTTC	CSARRTGVYYGYTF
TRBJ2-3	TRBV12-3/TRBV12-4	.	.	TGTGCCGGCAGTTGGGGCTTTTATGATACGCAGTATTTT	CAGSWGFYDTQYF
TRBJ2-1	TRBV7-9	.	.	TGTGCCAGCAGCTTAGATAACAGGTACAATGAGCAGTTCTTC	CASSLDNRYNEQFF
TRBJ2-7	TRBV12-3/TRBV12-4	.	.	TGTGCCAGCAGTTTGGAGGGTGGCCCGGGGCTCTACGAGCAGTACTTC	CASSLEGGPGLYEQYF
TRBJ1-4	TRBV6-4	.	few	TGTGCCAGAGCTGGGGGGGGCTCGGCAACTAATGAAAAACTGTTTTTT	CARAGGGSATNEKLFF
TRBJ2-3	TRBV7-2	.	.	TGTGCCAGCAGCTTAGGGCCCCTCAATAGCGGATATACGCAGTATTTT	CASSLGPLNSGYTQYF
TRBJ2-7	TRBV20-1	.	.	TGCAGTGCTAGAGCCCTACCACCCTACGAGCAGTACTTC	CSARALPPYEQYF
TRBJ2-7	TRBV20-1	TRBD1	.	TGCAGTGCTGAGGGGACAGCCTCCTACGAGCAGTACTTC	CSAEGTASYEQYF
TRBJ1-2	TRBV7-2	.	.	TGTGCCAGCAGCCCCGGCAGGTGGGGCAACTATGGCTACACCTTC	CASSPGRWGNYGYTF
TRBJ2-3	TRBV21-1	.	few	TGTGCCAGCAGCAAATTCCCCCGGGAAGTCGATACGCAGTATTTT	CASSKFPREVDTQYF
TRBJ2-3	TRBV6-2/TRBV6-3	.	.	TGTGCCAGCAGACCTCTTCGGAGCAGGGTACGAACCGGAGATACGCAGTATTTT	CASRPLRSRVRTGDTQYF
TRBJ2-5	TRBV5-1	.	.	TGCGCCAGCAGCCCGACAGCGAACCAAGAGACCCAGTACTTC	CASSPTANQETQYF
TRBJ2-3	TRBV20-1	.	.	TGCAGTGCCGAACAGACCGGCACAGATACGCAGTATTTT	CSAEQTGTDTQYF
TRBJ1-2	TRBV3-1	.	.	TGTGCCAGCAGCCCCGACAGATTTCCTAACTATGGCTACACCTTC	CASSPDRFPNYGYTF
TRBJ2-7	TRBV20-1	.	.	TGCAGTGCTAGAGATCGGGTAGGGGTCTACGAGCAGTACTTC	CSARDRVGVYEQYF
TRBJ2-1	TRBV19	TRBD2	.	TGTGCCAGTAGTATAGCGGGGGGGCTACGGAATGAGCAGTTCTTC	CASSIAGGLRNEQFF
TRBJ2-3	TRBV12-3/TRBV12-4	.	few	TGTGCCAGCAGTTCAGGGAGGAGAACAGATACGCAGTATTTT	CASSSGRRTDTQYF
TRBJ2-7	TRBV11-2	.	few	TGTGCCAGCAGCTTATTCGGGCGCGAGCAGTACTTC	CASSLFGREQYF
TRBJ1-2	TRBV12-3/TRBV12-4	.	.	TGTGCCAGCAGTTTCCGGACACTTATATATGGCTACACCTTC	CASSFRTLIYGYTF
TRBJ2-2	TRBV21-1	.	.	TGTGCCAGCAGCAAAGGGCCGATGTGCCCACGAGGCACCGGGGAGCTGTTTTTT	CASSKGPMCPRGTGELFF
TRBJ2-7	TRBV7-2	TRBD2	.	TGTGCCAGCAGCTTAGCTTCGACTAGCGGGCTTAACGAGCAGTACTTC	CASSLASTSGLNEQYF
TRBJ2-7	TRBV5-1	.	.	TGCGCCAGCAGCATAGGACAAGCCTACGAGCAGTACTTC	CASSIGQAYEQYF
TRBJ2-1	TRBV6-2/TRBV6-3	.	.	TGTGCCAGCAGTTACTCGACCGGGGAAGCACTTTACAATGAGCAGTTCTTC	CASSYSTGEALYNEQFF
TRBJ2-7	TRBV5-1	TRBD2	.	TGCGCCAGCAGCTCCAATAGCGGGGGGGTCTACGAGCAGTACTTC	CASSSNSGGVYEQYF
TRBJ2-6	TRBV7-8	TRBD1	.	TGTGCCAGCAGCTTAGGGGGACAGGGGGTAGTGCCTGGGGCCAACGTCCTGACTTTC	CASSLGGQGVVPGANVLTF
TRBJ1-2	TRBV7-2	.	.	TGTGCCAGCAGCTTGAAAGGGGCCGATTATGGCTACACCTTC	CASSLKGADYGYTF
TRBJ2-4	TRBV19	.	many	TGTGCCAGTAGTATCGACTGGGAGAAAAACATTCAGTACTTC	CASSIDWEKNIQYF
TRBJ2-3	TRBV15	TRBD2	once	TGTGCCACCAGCTCCGCTGGGGCGGGAGGATCTTATAGCACAGATACGCAGTATTTT	CATSSAGAGGSYSTDTQYF
TRBJ2-7	TRBV9	.	few	TGTGCCAGCAGCGTAGAGCTGGGGGCGGCTACGTACGAGCAGTACTTC	CASSVELGAATYEQYF
TRBJ2-1	TRBV7-2	TRBD2	many	TGTGCCAGCAGCTTAGACCCCACTAGCGGGGGGGCGGATTACAATGAGCAGTTCTTC	CASSLDPTSGGADYNEQFF
TRBJ2-5	TRBV13	TRBD2	.	TGTGCCAGCAGCGGGACTAGAGGGGAGACCCAGTACTTC	CASSGTRGETQYF
TRBJ1-2	TRBV14	.	few	TGTGCCAGCAGCAGAGGAGGGGAAGGTTATGGCTACACCTTC	CASSRGGEGYGYTF